This TCR beta chain emerged from a study of glioma-infiltrating T cells (dated by TCRdb to the mid-2010s). With respect to the entire study: The study sequenced TCR alpha- and beta-chain repertoires from glioma tissue, from non-neoplastic brain tissue and from matched peripheral blood mononuclear cells. To measure divergence between tissue and blood T-cell populations, each tissue-infiltrating repertoire was compared with the peripheral blood repertoire of the same patient. The paired cohort was made up of three low-grade glioma patients, eight primary glioblastoma patients and three non-glioma patients who contributed non-neoplastic brain tissue.

As concerns this clonotype: Its antigen is not yet known. No base quality values were provided; no much bigger clone lies one nucleotide off.

The iRepertoire nested amplicon-rescue multiplex PCR (arm-PCR) platform was used to amplify TCR alpha and beta CDR3 regions from RNA. The input for one-step reverse transcription and amplification was about 95-400 ng of tissue mRNA or PBMC total RNA. Following bead purification, Illumina adapters were added by a secondary multiplex PCR, and libraries between 200 and 400 bp were gel-purified. The libraries contained internal 6-nucleotide barcodes that were used for demultiplexing. The libraries were sequenced on an Illumina MiSeq using 2x220 or 2x250 nucleotide paired-end reads. The published analysis was carried out like this. Paired reads were merged using FLASH 1.2.11 and were aligned to the GRCh37 human genome using BWA-MEM, after which TRA and TRB reads were extracted. For V and J assignment, an IMGT-derived reference of cassette sequences and CDR3 motifs that included pseudogenes was used. Reads were translated in three frames, and productive CDR3s were defined by a C…FGXG motif without stop codons. Clonotypes were defined as unique combinations of V-J cassette pair and CDR3 amino acid sequence. Hamming distance filtering was applied to reads, with thresholds set by the sequence error rate of each sample in mapped regions. TCRdb reprocessed the public reads (quality trimming at Q25 with fastp, clone calling with MiXCR) and kept in-frame beta chains. CDR3 protein sequences are deduplicated, and each keeps its most common genes and DNA. The V and J calls here are based on TCRdb, not the publication. This sample has 90,000 to 110,000 distinct CDR3 sequences in its table, and 25% of those were observed once. About a third of the sample is taken by the ten largest.

The CDR3, cysteine through phenylalanine, is 16 amino acids long. The CDR3 DNA has 48 bases and is translated from base 1. The germline V gene yields SGHDT for CDR1 and YYEEEE for CDR2. Trimmed from V: 0 bases; trimmed from J: 4 bases; junction bases lacking a gene match: 6. Overall results and qualifications from the work: Tissue and blood shared very few CDR3 sequences, a result attributed to high CDR3 diversity and limited sampling. The group comparisons were based on small numbers of patients: three non-neoplastic, three low-grade glioma and roughly eight glioblastoma patients. VJ-independent divergence between tissue and blood was below expectation in non-neoplastic patients but above expectation in all gliomas, especially low-grade gliomas.

The clonotype was recovered from a human donor with low-grade glioma or glioblastoma, undergoing nonglioma brain surgery, or in good health (not recorded which). Rearrangement joined TRBV5-6 to TRBJ2-1, and 8 bases in between align with TRBD2. The sequenced sample was glioma tissue, nonneoplastic brain tissue, or PBMCs (not recorded which). The CDR3 in this case is CASSLGPTSEYNEQFF. The DNA reads as follows: TGTGCCAGCAGCTTGGGTCCGACTAGCGAGTACAATGAGCAGTTCTTC.